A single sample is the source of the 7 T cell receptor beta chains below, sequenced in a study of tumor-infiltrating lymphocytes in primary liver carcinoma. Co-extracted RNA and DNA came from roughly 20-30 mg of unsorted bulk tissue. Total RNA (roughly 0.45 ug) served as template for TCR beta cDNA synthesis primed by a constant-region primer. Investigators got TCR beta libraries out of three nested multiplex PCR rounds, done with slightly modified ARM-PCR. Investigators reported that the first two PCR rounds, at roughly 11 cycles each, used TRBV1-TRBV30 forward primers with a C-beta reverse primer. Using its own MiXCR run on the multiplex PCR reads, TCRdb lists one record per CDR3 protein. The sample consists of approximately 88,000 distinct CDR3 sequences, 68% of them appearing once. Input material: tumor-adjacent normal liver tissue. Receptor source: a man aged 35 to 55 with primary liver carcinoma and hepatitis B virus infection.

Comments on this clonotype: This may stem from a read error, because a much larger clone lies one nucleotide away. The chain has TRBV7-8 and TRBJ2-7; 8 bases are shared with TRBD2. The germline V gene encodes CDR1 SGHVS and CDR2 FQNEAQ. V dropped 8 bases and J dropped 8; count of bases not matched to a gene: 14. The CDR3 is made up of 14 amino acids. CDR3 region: CASRAGAPGDKQYF. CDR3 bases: TGTGCCAGCCGAGCGGGAGCCCCAGGGGACAAGCAGTACTTC.

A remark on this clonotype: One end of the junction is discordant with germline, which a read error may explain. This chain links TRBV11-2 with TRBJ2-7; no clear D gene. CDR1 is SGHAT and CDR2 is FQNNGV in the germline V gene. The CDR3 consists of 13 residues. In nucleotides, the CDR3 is TGTGCCAGCAGCTTTCGGGTAGCCGAGGAGCTGTACTTC. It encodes CASSFRVAEELYF.

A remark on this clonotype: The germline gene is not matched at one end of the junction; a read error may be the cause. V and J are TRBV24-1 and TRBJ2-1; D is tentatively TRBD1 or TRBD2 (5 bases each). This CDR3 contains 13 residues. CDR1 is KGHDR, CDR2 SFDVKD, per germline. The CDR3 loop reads CANSDGAMSEQFF. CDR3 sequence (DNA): TGTGCCAACAGTGACGGGGCAATGAGTGAGCAGTTCTTC.

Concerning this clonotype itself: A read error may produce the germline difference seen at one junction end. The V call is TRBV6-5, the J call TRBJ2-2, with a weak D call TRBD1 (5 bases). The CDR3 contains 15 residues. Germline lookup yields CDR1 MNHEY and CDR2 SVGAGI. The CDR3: CTSSSPTGRTGELFF. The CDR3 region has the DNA TGTACCAGCAGCTCACCTACAGGAAGGACCGGGGAGCTGTTTTTT.

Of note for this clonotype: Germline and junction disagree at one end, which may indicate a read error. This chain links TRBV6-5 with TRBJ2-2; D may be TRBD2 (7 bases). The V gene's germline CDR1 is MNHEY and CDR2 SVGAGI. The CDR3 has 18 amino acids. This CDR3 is CAIGGGGGGALNTGEPFF. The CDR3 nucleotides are TGTGCCATCGGGGGTGGGGGCGGGGGCGCCCTGAACACCGGGGAGCCGTTTTTT.

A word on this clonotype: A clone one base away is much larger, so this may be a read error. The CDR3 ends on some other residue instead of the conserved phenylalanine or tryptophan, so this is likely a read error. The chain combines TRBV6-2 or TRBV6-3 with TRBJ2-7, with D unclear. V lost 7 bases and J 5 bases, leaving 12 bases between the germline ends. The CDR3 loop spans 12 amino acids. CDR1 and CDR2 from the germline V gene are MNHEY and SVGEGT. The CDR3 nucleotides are TGTGCCAGCACCCCCCACGGAGACGAGCAGTACTTG. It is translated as CASTPHGDEQYL.

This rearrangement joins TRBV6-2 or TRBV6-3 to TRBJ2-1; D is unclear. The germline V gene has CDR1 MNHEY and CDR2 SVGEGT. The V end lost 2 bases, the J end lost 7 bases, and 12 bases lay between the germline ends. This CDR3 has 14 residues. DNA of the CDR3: TGTGCCAGCAGTTACGATGAGGATAAGAATGAGCAGTTCTTC. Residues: CASSYDEDKNEQFF.